Each of the 4 T cell receptor beta chains below was sequenced from the same sample in a study of cytomegalovirus exposure and HLA in healthy donors. PCR amplification relied on 60 Vbeta primers (plus 13 Jbeta primers). The data were produced by immunoSEQ multiplex PCR, yet TCRdb's version contains in-frame clones alone and is incomplete. The sample has around 60,000 clones. The specimen sequenced was PBMCs. Source of these receptors: a man aged 30-40 years in good health and CMV-seropositive.

The V and J genes are TRBV30 and TRBJ2-3; 9 positions match TRBD2. The CDR3 contains 15 residues. Trimming took 0 bases from V and 6 from J; bases not matched to a gene: 7. CDR1 is GTSNPN, CDR2 SVGIG, per germline (reference sequence). Written as DNA, the CDR3 is TGTGCCTGGAGTGTATCGGGCGGGAGGGGCGATACGCAGTATTTT. Amino acid sequence: CAWSVSGGRGDTQYF.

This chain connects TRBV27 to TRBJ2-1, with 8 bases identical to TRBD1. V lost 4 bases and J lost 1; bases outside the gene matches: 9. CDR1 and CDR2 from the germline V gene are MNHEY and SMNVEV (reference sequence). This CDR3 is 17 amino acids long. This chain's CDR3 is CASSSPTGGPSYNEQFF. The CDR3 DNA is TGTGCCAGCAGTTCCCCCACAGGGGGTCCTTCCTACAATGAGCAGTTCTTC.

This sequence joins TRBV5-1 and TRBJ2-2, with 11 positions matching TRBD2. V lost 5 bases, J lost 0 bases, and 12 bases stayed unmatched. Germline CDR1 SGHRS, CDR2 YFSETQ. This CDR3 is 19 amino acids long. CDR3 coding DNA: TGCGCCAGCAGGCACCTTGTGGCTAGCGGGAGGCCGAACACCGGGGAGCTGTTTTTT. This encodes CASRHLVASGRPNTGELFF.

The chain recombines TRBV30 with TRBJ1-6; no reliable D call. This CDR3 is built from 15 residues. CDR1 and CDR2 (germline): GTSNPN, SVGIG (reference sequence). V was pared by 1 base and J by 10 bases, with 17 bases between. The CDR3 region has the DNA TGTGCCTGGAGTGACTACCGGGGTTCAAGCTCACCCCTCCACTTT. Translation gives CAWSDYRGSSSPLHF.